The sequence of this TCR beta chain was determined in a study of blood T cell repertoires in COVID-19. Study details: Italy, Spain and the United States were the sources of the convalescent and acute COVID-19 samples.

The CDR3 has 15 residues. The V end lost 8 bases, the J end lost 0 bases, and 16 bases lay between the germline ends. Germline loops: CDR1 LNHDA, CDR2 SQIVND (reference sequence). Authors' methods: Estimation of nucleated cell counts relied on the amplification of reference gene primers. Sequencing was performed with immunoSEQ multiplex PCR; in TCRdb, only in-frame clones are kept and a portion is missing. V and J calls and clone size are copied from that table; D and trimming were computed from the DNA. The sample shows around 230,000 clones, 86% of them seen only once. The sequenced sample consisted of peripheral blood. This TCR came from a man aged 25-45 years who had recovered from COVID-19. This chain links TRBV19 with TRBJ1-1; maybe TRBD1 (6 bases). This CDR3 is CASEPSTGLNTEAFF. The DNA for the CDR3 is TGTGCCAGTGAACCTAGCACAGGGTTGAACACTGAAGCTTTCTTT. The whole variable domain, filled in from reference TRBV19 and TRBJ1-1, reads DGGITQSPKYLFRKEGQNVTLSCEQNLNHDAMYWYRQDPGQGLRLIYYSQIVNDFQKGDIAEGYSVSREKKESFPLTVTSAQKNPTAFYLCASEPSTGLNTEAFFGQGTRLTVV.